This is a list of T cell receptor beta chains from one sample in a study of blood T cell repertoires in COVID-19. Sequenced by immunoSEQ multiplex PCR; TCRdb stores in-frame clones only, minus some. This table holds 150,000 to 200,000 clones, roughly nine tenths found once. The specimen was peripheral blood. These receptors were obtained from a man in his fifties or sixties with active or convalescent COVID-19. Each CDR3 is given without its conserved first and last residue. The order of the fields is J gene, V gene, D gene, CDR3 protein. The D gene is left open where the match is weak.

>TRBJ2-7|TRBV7-9|-
ASSSTRGFYEQY
>TRBJ2-7|TRBV6-5|TRBD1
ASITGTAPFYEQY
>TRBJ1-2|TRBV18|-
ASSSQESSNYGYT
>TRBJ1-1|TRBV27|TRBD1
ASSPRTGRAEAF
>TRBJ1-5|TRBV18|-
ASSRNGQSNQPQH
>TRBJ1-5|TRBV5-5|-
ASSFWDWNQPQH
>TRBJ2-7|TRBV25-1|TRBD2
ASKRGSSYEQY
>TRBJ2-3|TRBV7-2|TRBD2
ASRVAGNTDTQY
>TRBJ1-2|TRBV27|TRBD1
ASSPSDRDRRGGGYT
>TRBJ2-1|TRBV10-3|-
AIRGVNEQF
>TRBJ1-2|TRBV9|TRBD1
ASSAGVGQGGGYT
>TRBJ2-7|TRBV19|TRBD2
ASSEIGTSAISYEQY
>TRBJ1-5|TRBV11-1|-
ASSLAGTFQPQH
>TRBJ2-2|TRBV6-5|TRBD2
ASESIAGWGGELF
>TRBJ1-5|TRBV5-5|-
ASSLEGVGNQPQH
>TRBJ2-3|TRBV7-2|TRBD2
ASSWGLLAGASDTQY
>TRBJ1-1|TRBV19|-
ASSLGQPRRGTEAF
>TRBJ1-6|TRBV7-9|TRBD1
ASSRGQGADNSPLH
>TRBJ1-2|TRBV5-1|-
ASSAEVVRDGYT
>TRBJ2-7|TRBV10-2|-
ASSEGQGPYEQY
>TRBJ1-1|TRBV18|-
ASSPQTGRSSPEAF
>TRBJ2-7|TRBV18|-
ASSPQDQGQSH